The 10 T cell receptor beta chains presented below share a single source sample, sequenced in a study of OX40 agonist ivuxolimab in advanced cancers. Profiling relied on immunoSEQ multiplex PCR, and the TCRdb table lists in-frame clones only, not all of them. The sample gives fewer than 65,000 clones, 84% of which show up once; 27% is in the top ten. This specimen consisted of CD4+ or CD8+ T cells sorted from blood, obtained in a trial of the OX40 agonist ivuxolimab. Receptors originate from an adult with an advanced solid tumor such as melanoma, head and neck, liver or kidney cancer.

This clone was seen only a few times. The rearrangement links TRBV19 to TRBJ2-1, with a weak D call TRBD2 (6 bases). The germline V and J ends were trimmed by 0 bases and 7 bases, with 10 bases remaining between them. The CDR3 contains 14 residues. The germline CDR1 and CDR2 sequences are LNHDA and SQIVND (reference sequence). This CDR3 reads CASSIDPGRNEQFF. In DNA, the CDR3 is TGTGCCAGTAGTATAGACCCAGGGAGGAATGAGCAGTTCTTC.

V is TRBV6-5 and J is TRBJ2-7, with D unresolved. V dropped 2 bases and J dropped 4 bases, with 6 bases sitting between them. Germline V gene sequence: CDR1 MNHEY, CDR2 SVGAGI. This CDR3 is built from 12 residues. The CDR3: CASSYVGYEQYF. As DNA, the CDR3 is TGTGCCAGCAGTTACGTAGGGTACGAGCAGTACTTC.

The sample holds one count of this clone. The chain carries TRBV19 and TRBJ2-2, with no clear D. Per germline, CDR1 LNHDA and CDR2 SQIVND (reference sequence). The CDR3 contains 12 residues. The V and J ends lost 2 bases and 6 bases respectively, with 4 bases between them. CDR3 DNA: TGTGCCAGTAGTATACGGCCCGGGGAGCTGTTTTTT. Protein sequence: CASSIRPGELFF. The complete variable domain, with remaining parts taken from reference TRBV19 and TRBJ2-2, reads DGGITQSPKYLFRKEGQNVTLSCEQNLNHDAMYWYRQDPGQGLRLIYYSQIVNDFQKGDIAEGYSVSREKKESFPLTVTSAQKNPTAFYLCASSIRPGELFFGEGSRLTVL.

The chain couples TRBV28 to TRBJ1-5, with 7 nucleotides matching TRBD1. Germline loops: CDR1 MDHEN, CDR2 SYDVKM. The V and J ends lost 8 bases and 4 bases, in that order; junction bases with no gene match: 2. The CDR3 runs 12 residues. CDR3 DNA: TGTGCCAGCGGGACAGATAATCAGCCCCAGCATTTT. It is translated as CASGTDNQPQHF.

The CDR3 region is CASSERTGQKDYGYTF. CDR3 nucleotide sequence: TGTGCCAGCAGTGAAAGAACAGGGCAAAAAGACTATGGCTACACCTTC. This sequence joins TRBV6-1 and TRBJ1-2; D is possibly TRBD1 (6 bases). V dropped 2 bases and J dropped 3 bases, with 16 bases sitting between them. This CDR3 is built from 16 residues. Germline-derived CDR1 and CDR2 are MNHNS and SASEGT.

The chain recombines TRBV7-9 with TRBJ1-4, with 9 bases aligning to TRBD1. The length of the CDR3 is 14 residues. V was clipped by 5 bases and J by 8 bases; unmatched bases: 6. In germline, CDR1 is SEHNR, CDR2 FQNEAQ (reference sequence). CDR3 nucleotide sequence: TGTGCCAGCAGCCTCGGGACAGGGAGCGAAAAACTGTTTTTT. It yields the protein CASSLGTGSEKLFF.

The chain recombines TRBV4-2 with TRBJ2-1, with 9 bases lining up with TRBD1. CDR3 size: 16 residues. V lost 2 bases and J lost 3; bases outside the gene matches: 5. Germline V CDR1 and CDR2: LGHNA, YNFKEQ. CDR3: CASSQSPGQGYNEQFF. DNA for the CDR3: TGTGCCAGCAGCCAATCACCGGGACAGGGCTACAATGAGCAGTTCTTC.

The count of this clone is one. The chain links TRBV20-1 to TRBJ2-5, with D maybe TRBD2 (5 bases). The end of the DNA is better explained by TRBJ2-7, so the J call may be wrong. CDR1 is DFQATT, CDR2 SNEGSKA, per germline (reference sequence). CDR3 length: 11 amino acids. CDR3 residues: CSARGSYEQYF. In DNA form, the CDR3 reads TGCAGTGCCCGGGGCTCCTACGAGCAGTACTTC.

The V call is TRBV5-4, the J call TRBJ1-6, with D unclear. V lost 1 base, J lost 8 bases, and 10 bases lay in between. The germline CDR1 and CDR2 sequences are SGHNT and YYREEE (reference sequence). The CDR3 runs to 14 residues. CDR3 in amino acids: CASSLQTEDSPLHF. The CDR3 nucleotides read TGTGCCAGCAGCTTGCAAACGGAGGATTCACCCCTCCACTTT.

This clone was observed a single time. V and J are TRBV30 and TRBJ2-7; 10 bases map to TRBD1. In germline, CDR1 is GTSNPN, CDR2 SVGIG (reference sequence). CDR3 length equals 14 residues. V shed 4 bases and J 1 base; nucleotides not matched to a gene: 4. In DNA, the CDR3 is TGTGCCTGGATGAGACAGGGGGCGTCCTACGAGCAGTACTTC. Protein: CAWMRQGASYEQYF.